This T cell receptor beta chain was captured in a study of PD-1 and CTLA-4 blockade in melanoma. Sequencing used immunoSEQ multiplex PCR; TCRdb keeps in-frame clones, though not all of them. The sample has some 33,000 clones, about 87% seen once; the top ten hold almost 6.5%. The TCR sequence derives from a human donor with melanoma. Sequenced material: CD8+ T cells from peripheral blood, taken from a patient given anti-PD-1 treatment.

DNA for the CDR3: TGTGCCAGCTTGGGGGGCGAGCAGTACTTC. Translating it yields CASLGGEQYF. The rearrangement joins TRBV2 to TRBJ2-7; D perhaps matches TRBD2 (6 bases). CDR1 is SNHLY and CDR2 is FYNNEI in the germline V gene. The CDR3 totals 10 residues. V was pared by 8 bases and J by 6 bases, with 8 bases between.